The next 6 T cell receptor beta chains were all read from a single sample in a study of blood T cell repertoires in COVID-19. Data came from immunoSEQ multiplex PCR; TCRdb stores just in-frame clones and leaves some out. The sample contains 60,000 to 85,000 clones, approximately 87% of which appear only once. The sequenced material came from peripheral blood. The receptors shown here come from a middle-aged man with active COVID-19.

This CDR3 reads CASSLLGLVYGYTF. The DNA for the CDR3 is TGTGCCAGCAGCCTCCTCGGGTTGGTCTATGGCTACACCTTC. The chain carries TRBV14 and TRBJ1-2; D is undetermined. The V end lost 4 bases, the J end lost 4 bases, and 13 bases lay between the germline ends. CDR1 is SGHDN, CDR2 FVKESK, per germline. The CDR3 has 14 amino acids.

V and J are TRBV7-3 and TRBJ2-7; 8 bases are a match to TRBD1. CDR3 length equals 15 residues. With V trimmed by 3 bases and J by 3 bases, 7 bases remained unmatched. Looked up from germline, CDR1 is SGHTA and CDR2 is FQGTGA. The CDR3 coding sequence is TGTGCCAGCAGCTTGACAGGGGTAGGGGTCTACGAGCAGTACTTC. Its protein is CASSLTGVGVYEQYF.

The sample holds one count of this clone. The genes are TRBV24-1 and TRBJ1-2; TRBD1 might be the D (5 bases). This CDR3 region has 12 residues. Germline V CDR1 and CDR2: KGHDR, SFDVKD. Trimming stripped 3 bases from V and 4 bases from J, with 5 bases between. The DNA for the CDR3 is TGTGCCACCAGTGATGACAGCTATGGCTACACCTTC. As protein: CATSDDSYGYTF.

This clone was counted a single time. The chain couples TRBV6-5 to TRBJ2-3; 7 nucleotides match TRBD1. The V gene end was trimmed by 0 bases and the J gene end by 6 bases; junction bases not matched to a gene: 9. The V gene's germline CDR1 is MNHEY and CDR2 SVGAGI. CDR3 length: 16 residues. The chain's CDR3 is CASSYSWGQGVDTQYF. In nucleotides, the CDR3 is TGTGCCAGCAGTTACTCTTGGGGCCAGGGGGTTGATACGCAGTATTTT.

Turning to this clone: One end of the junction is discordant with germline, which a read error may explain. The chain couples TRBV5-1 to TRBJ2-2; 8 bases are a match to TRBD1. The CDR3 runs 15 residues. In germline, CDR1 is SGHRS, CDR2 YFSETQ. CDR3 nucleotides: TGCGCGAGCAGCCAGGGGGCAAGAAACACCGGGGAGCTGTTTTTT. Amino acids: CASSQGARNTGELFF.

The rearrangement links TRBV6-5 to TRBJ2-1; TRBD2 matches 11 bases. The CDR3 is 15 amino acids. V lost 7 bases to trimming and J lost 6 bases; unmatched junction nucleotides: 8. Germline assignment: CDR1 MNHEY and CDR2 SVGAGI. The CDR3 loop reads CASKGGLAGGNEQFF. The DNA of the CDR3 is TGTGCCAGCAAGGGAGGGCTAGCGGGAGGCAATGAGCAGTTCTTC.